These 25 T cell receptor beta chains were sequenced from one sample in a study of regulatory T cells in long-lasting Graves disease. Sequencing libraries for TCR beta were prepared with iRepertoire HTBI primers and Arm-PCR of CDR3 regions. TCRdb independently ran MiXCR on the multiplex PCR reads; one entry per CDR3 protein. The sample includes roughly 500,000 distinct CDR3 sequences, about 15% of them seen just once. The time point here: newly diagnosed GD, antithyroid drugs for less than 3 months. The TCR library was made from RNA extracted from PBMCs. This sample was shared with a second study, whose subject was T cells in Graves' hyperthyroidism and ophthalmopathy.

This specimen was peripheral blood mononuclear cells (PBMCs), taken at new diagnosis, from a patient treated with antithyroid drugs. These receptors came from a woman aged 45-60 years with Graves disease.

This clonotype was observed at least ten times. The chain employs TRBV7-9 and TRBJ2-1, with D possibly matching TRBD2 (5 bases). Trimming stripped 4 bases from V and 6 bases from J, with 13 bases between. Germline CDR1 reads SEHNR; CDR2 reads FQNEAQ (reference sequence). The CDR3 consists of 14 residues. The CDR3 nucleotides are TGTGCCAGCAGCTCTAATTTACTAGTCAATGAGCAGTTCTTC. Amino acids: CASSSNLLVNEQFF.

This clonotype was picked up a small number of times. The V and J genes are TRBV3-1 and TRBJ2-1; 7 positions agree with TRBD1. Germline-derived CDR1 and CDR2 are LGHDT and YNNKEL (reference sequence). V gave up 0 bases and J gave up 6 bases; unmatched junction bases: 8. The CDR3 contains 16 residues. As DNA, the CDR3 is TGTGCCAGCAGCCAAGATCGGACAGGTACATTCAATGAGCAGTTCTTC. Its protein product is CASSQDRTGTFNEQFF.

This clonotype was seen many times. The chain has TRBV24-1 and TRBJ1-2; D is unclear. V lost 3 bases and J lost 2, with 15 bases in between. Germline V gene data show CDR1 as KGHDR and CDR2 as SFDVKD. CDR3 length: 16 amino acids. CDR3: CATSDTRAGLNYGYTF. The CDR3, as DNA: TGTGCCACCAGTGATACTCGGGCAGGACTGAACTATGGCTACACCTTC.

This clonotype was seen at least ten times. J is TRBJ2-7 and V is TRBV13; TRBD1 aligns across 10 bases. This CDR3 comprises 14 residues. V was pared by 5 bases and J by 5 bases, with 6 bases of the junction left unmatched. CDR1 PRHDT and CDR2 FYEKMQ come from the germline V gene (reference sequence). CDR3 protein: CASSLGQGTHEQYF. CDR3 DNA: TGTGCCAGCAGCCTGGGACAGGGGACCCACGAGCAGTACTTC. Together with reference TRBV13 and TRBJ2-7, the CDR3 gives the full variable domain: AAGVIQSPRHLIKEKRETATLKCYPIPRHDTVYWYQQGPGQDPQFLISFYEKMQSDKGSIPDRFSAQQFSDYHSELNMSSLELGDSALYFCASSLGQGTHEQYFGPGTRLTVT.

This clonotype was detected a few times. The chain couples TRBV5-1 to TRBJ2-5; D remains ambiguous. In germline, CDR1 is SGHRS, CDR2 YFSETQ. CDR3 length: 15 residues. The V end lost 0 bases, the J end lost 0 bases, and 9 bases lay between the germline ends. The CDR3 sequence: CASSLVGENQETQYF. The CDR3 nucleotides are TGCGCCAGCAGCTTGGTAGGTGAGAACCAAGAGACCCAGTACTTC.

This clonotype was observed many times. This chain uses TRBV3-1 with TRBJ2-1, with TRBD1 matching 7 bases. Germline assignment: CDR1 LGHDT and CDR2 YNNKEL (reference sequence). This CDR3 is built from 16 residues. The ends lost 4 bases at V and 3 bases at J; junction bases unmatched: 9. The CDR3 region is CASSPGTAYIYNEQFF. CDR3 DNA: TGTGCCAGCAGCCCGGGGACAGCTTACATCTACAATGAGCAGTTCTTC.

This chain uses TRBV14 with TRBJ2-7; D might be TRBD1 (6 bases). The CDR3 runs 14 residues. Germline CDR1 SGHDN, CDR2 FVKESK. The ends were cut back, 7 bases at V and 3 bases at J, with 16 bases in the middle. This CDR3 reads CASTQGQGSYEQYF. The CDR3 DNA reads TGTGCCAGCACCCAGGGGCAGGGGAGCTACGAGCAGTACTTC.

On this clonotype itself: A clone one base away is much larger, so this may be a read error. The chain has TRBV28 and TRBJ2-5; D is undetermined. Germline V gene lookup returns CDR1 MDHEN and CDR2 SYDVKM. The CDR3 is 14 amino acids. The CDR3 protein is CASGLPSGVETQYF. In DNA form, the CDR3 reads TGTGCCAGCGGTTTACCGTCTGGGGTAGAGACCCAGTACTTC. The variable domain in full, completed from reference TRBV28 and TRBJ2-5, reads DVKVTQSSRYLVKRTGEKVFLECVQDMDHENMFWYRQDPGLGLRLIYFSYDVKMKEKGDIPEGYSVSREKKERFSLILESASTNQTSMYLCASGLPSGVETQYFGPGTRLLVL.

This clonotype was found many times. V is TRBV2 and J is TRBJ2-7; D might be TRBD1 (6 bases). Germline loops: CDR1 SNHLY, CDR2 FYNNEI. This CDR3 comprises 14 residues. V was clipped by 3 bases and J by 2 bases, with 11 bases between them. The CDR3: CASSEYQGTYEQYF. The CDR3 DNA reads TGTGCCAGCAGTGAGTATCAGGGGACCTACGAGCAGTACTTC.

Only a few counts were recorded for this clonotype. CDR3 DNA sequence: TGTGCCACCAGCAGACCCCGGGACAGGCCCGGTGGAAACACCATATATTTT. Its translation: CATSRPRDRPGGNTIYF. The rearrangement uses TRBV15 and TRBJ1-3; 8 nucleotides line up with TRBD1. J gave up 3 bases and V 2 bases, and 9 bases lay outside the gene matches. Germline V lookup: CDR1 LNHNV, CDR2 YYDKDF (reference sequence). This CDR3 is built from 17 residues.

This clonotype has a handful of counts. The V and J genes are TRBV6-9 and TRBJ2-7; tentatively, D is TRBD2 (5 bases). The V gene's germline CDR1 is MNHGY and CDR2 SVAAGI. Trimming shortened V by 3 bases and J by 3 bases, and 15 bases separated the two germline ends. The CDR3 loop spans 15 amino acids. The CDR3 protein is CASSYAAGQNYEQYF. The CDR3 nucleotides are TGTGCCAGCAGTTACGCGGCGGGTCAAAACTACGAGCAGTACTTC.

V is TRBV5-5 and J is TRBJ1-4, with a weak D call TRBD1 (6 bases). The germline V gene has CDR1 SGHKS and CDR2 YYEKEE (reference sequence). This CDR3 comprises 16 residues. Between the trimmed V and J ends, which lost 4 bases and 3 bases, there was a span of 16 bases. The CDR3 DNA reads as TGTGCCAGCAGCCCGGGGGTCGGGGGGCCTAATGAAAAACTGTTTTTT. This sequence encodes CASSPGVGGPNEKLFF.

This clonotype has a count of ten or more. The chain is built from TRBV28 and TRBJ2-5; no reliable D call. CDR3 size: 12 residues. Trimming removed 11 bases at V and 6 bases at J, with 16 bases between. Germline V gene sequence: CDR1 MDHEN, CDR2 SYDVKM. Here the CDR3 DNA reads TGTGCCGTCTACGGTACACCTAAGACCCAGTACTTC. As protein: CAVYGTPKTQYF.

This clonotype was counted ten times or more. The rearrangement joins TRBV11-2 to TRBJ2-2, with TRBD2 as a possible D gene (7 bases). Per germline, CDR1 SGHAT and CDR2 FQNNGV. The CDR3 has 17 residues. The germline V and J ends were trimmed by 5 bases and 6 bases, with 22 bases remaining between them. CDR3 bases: TGTGCCAGCAGCGGACCGGGGGGACAATACGTTGCCGGGGAGCTGTTTTTT. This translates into CASSGPGGQYVAGELFF.

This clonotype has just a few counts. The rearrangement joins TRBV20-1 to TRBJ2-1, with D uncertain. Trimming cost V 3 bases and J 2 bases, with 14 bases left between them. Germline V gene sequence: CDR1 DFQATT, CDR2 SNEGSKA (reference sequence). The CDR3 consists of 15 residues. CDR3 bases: TGCAGTGCTAGTACCCAGGCGATTACCTACAATGAGCAGTTCTTC. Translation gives CSASTQAITYNEQFF.

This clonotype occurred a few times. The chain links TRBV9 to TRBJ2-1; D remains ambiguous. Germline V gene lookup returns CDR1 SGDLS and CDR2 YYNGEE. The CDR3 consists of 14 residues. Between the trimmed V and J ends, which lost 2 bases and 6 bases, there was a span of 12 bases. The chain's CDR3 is CASSVTATINEQFF. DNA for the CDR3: TGTGCCAGCAGCGTTACGGCAACTATCAATGAGCAGTTCTTC.

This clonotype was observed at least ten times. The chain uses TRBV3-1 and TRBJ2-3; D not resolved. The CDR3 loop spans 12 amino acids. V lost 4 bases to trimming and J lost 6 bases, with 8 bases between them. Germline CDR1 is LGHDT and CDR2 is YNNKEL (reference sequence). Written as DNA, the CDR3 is TGTGCCAGCAGCCCCTACGGGGATACGCAGTATTTT. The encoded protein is CASSPYGDTQYF.

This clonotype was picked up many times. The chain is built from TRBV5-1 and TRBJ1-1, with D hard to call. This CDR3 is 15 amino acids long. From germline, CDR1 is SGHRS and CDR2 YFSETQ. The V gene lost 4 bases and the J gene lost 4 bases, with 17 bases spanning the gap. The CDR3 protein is CASSPTGVMTTEAFF. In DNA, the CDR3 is TGCGCCAGCAGCCCAACCGGGGTTATGACCACTGAAGCTTTCTTT. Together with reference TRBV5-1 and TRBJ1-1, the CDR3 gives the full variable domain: KAGVTQTPRYLIKTRGQQVTLSCSPISGHRSVSWYQQTPGQGLQFLFEYFSETQRNKGNFPGRFSGRQFSNSRSEMNVSTLELGDSALYLCASSPTGVMTTEAFFGQGTRLTVV.

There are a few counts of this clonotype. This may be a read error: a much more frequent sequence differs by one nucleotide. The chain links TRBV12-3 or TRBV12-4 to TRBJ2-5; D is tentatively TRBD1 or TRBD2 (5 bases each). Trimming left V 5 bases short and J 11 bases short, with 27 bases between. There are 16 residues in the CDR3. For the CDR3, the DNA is TGTGCCAGCAGTGAACCCGGGACGGCCGGATGGAATGAGCAGTACTTC. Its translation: CASSEPGTAGWNEQYF.

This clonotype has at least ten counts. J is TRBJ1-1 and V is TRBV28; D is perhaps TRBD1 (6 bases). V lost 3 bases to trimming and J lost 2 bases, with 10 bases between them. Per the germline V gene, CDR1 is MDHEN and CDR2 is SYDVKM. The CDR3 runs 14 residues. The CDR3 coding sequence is TGTGCCAGCAGTTTGCCACAGGGTAACACTGAAGCTTTCTTT. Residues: CASSLPQGNTEAFF.

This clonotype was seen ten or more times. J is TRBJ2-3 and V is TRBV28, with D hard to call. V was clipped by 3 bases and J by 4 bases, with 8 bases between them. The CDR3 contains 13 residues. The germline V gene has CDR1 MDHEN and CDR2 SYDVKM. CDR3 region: CASSFISSDTQYF. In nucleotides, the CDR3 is TGTGCCAGCAGTTTCATTAGCTCAGATACGCAGTATTTT. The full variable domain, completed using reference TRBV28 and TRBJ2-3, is DVKVTQSSRYLVKRTGEKVFLECVQDMDHENMFWYRQDPGLGLRLIYFSYDVKMKEKGDIPEGYSVSREKKERFSLILESASTNQTSMYLCASSFISSDTQYFGPGTRLTVL.

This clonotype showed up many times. The CDR3 loop reads CASSDRVGYNEQFF. The CDR3 nucleotides read TGTGCCAGCTCAGACAGGGTGGGTTACAATGAGCAGTTCTTC. The chain recombines TRBV2 with TRBJ2-1; 7 bases align to TRBD1. CDR1 and CDR2 (germline): SNHLY, FYNNEI. The J segment lost 4 bases and the V segment lost 8 bases, leaving 8 bases of the junction unmatched. CDR3 length equals 14 residues.

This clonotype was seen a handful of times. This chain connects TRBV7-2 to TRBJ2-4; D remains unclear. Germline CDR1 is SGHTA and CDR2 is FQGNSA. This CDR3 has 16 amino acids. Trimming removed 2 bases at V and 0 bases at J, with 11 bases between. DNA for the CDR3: TGTGCCAGCAGCTTACTCGCTTCCCTAGCCAAAAACATTCAGTACTTC. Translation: CASSLLASLAKNIQYF.

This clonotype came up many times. The CDR3 loop is CASRSYEQYF. CDR3 sequence (DNA): TGTGCCAGCCGATCCTACGAGCAGTACTTC. The rearrangement uses TRBV2 and TRBJ2-7, with D hard to call. V was clipped by 8 bases and J by 1 base, with 3 bases between them. This CDR3 spans 10 amino acids. CDR1 and CDR2 from the germline V gene are SNHLY and FYNNEI. The complete variable domain, with remaining parts taken from reference TRBV2 and TRBJ2-7, reads EPEVTQTPSHQVTQMGQEVILRCVPISNHLYFYWYRQILGQKVEFLVSFYNNEISEKSEIFDDQFSVERPDGSNFTLKIRSTKLEDSAMYFCASRSYEQYFGPGTRLTVT.

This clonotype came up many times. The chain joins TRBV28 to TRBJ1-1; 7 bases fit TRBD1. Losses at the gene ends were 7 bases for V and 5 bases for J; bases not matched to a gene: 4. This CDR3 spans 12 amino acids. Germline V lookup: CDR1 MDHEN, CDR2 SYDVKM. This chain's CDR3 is CASNVQGTEAFF. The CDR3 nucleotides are TGTGCCAGCAACGTACAGGGGACTGAAGCTTTCTTT.